The T cell receptor beta chain described here comes from a study of CD8 T cells in ankylosing spondylitis (dated by TCRdb to the late 2010s). Background on the whole study: The study profiled T cell receptor beta repertoires in healthy donors and ankylosing spondylitis patients to find disease-linked TCR variants. In total, the full study cohort was made up of about 99 healthy donors and 25 or so ankylosing spondylitis patients. Samples of peripheral blood were taken, and for ankylosing spondylitis patients, synovial fluid was collected as well.

Here is what the overall study found, with its caveats: In peripheral blood, the disease-linked clones were found at relatively low frequencies and had a CD8+ phenotype. A TCR beta motif of about eight highly homologous amino acid variants appeared characteristic of blood from ankylosing spondylitis patients. Some motif variants had previously been reported in the synovial fluid and blood of reactive arthritis patients, which suggests shared mechanisms of disease initiation. Significant enrichment of the disease-linked clones was reported in matched synovial fluid samples from ankylosing spondylitis patients.

This clonotype was seen a few times. Its antigen is currently not known. It has no much larger one-base neighbor in the sample; base qualities were not kept. Data came from an Illumina HiSeq 2500. Quantitative 5'-RACE with molecular barcodes was the method used to prepare the TCR beta libraries. The authors' analysis ran thus. Disease-linked TCR variants were identified with a new computational method built on a probabilistic model of VDJ rearrangement. The public reads were reanalyzed by TCRdb: fastp trimming at Q25, MiXCR alignment, in-frame beta chains only. Rows matching on CDR3 protein sequence are summarized as one entry with the most common DNA and genes. TCRdb assigned the V and J calls; the authors' analysis was not used. In this sample the table shows about 35,000 distinct CDR3 sequences, 10% to 13% of which occur a single time. More than 15% of the sample is in the top ten clones. The germline V gene (reference sequence) supplies CDR1 DFQATT and CDR2 SNEGSKA. The CDR3, cysteine through phenylalanine, is 14 amino acids long. The CDR3 DNA has 42 bases and is translated from base 1. Trimming removed 5 bases from V and 6 bases from J; the gene matches leave 4 bases unexplained.

The chain was built from TRBV20-1 and TRBJ2-2, with 12 middle bases fitting TRBD2. This clonotype was sampled from a male donor with ankylosing spondylitis or in good health (not recorded which). Sequenced material: blood, either unsorted or a sorted T cell fraction (not recorded which). The nucleotide sequence is TGCAGTGCTTCTAGCGGGAGGGTTGCCGGGGAGCTGTTTTTT. Its protein reads: CSASSGRVAGELFF.